The sequence of this TCR beta chain was determined in a study of metastatic and nonmetastatic thyroid tumors. Using MiXCR, TCRdb reanalyzed the PCR reads. This sample carries approximately 17,000 clones, roughly 26% of them seen once, and the ten largest clones take 8.5% to 12%. No treatment of any kind had been given to any patient before thyroid surgery. The V end was cut by 5 bases, the J end by 5 bases, with 15 bases between. The CDR3 sequence is 14 residues long. J is TRBJ1-1 and V is TRBV12-3 or TRBV12-4, with D tentatively TRBD1 (5 bases). The material sequenced was adjacent normal tissue. The receptor was isolated from a female donor with papillary thyroid cancer or a benign thyroid nodule (not recorded which). Some clones in this sample may be carry-over from other donors' samples. CDR3 loop: CASSQMGVGTEAFF. The CDR3 nucleotides are TGTGCCAGCAGTCAGATGGGGGTTGGAACTGAAGCTTTCTTT.